This T cell receptor (beta chain) was sequenced for a study of beta chain features in type 1 diabetes listed by TCRdb under 2018. In terms of the full investigation: No differences in mean age, gender distribution, total cell number or subset yield were found between patients and healthy donors. In the study, recently diagnosed type 1 diabetes patients and matched healthy donors were compared on the TCRB repertoires of their sorted circulating CD4+ T cell subsets. Regulatory and stem cell-like memory subsets were obtained from only 8 patients and about eight healthy donors, while naive and central memory subsets were obtained from all 30 or so donors. A total of 90 million to 140 million sorted cells were examined across all samples, and RNA yield correlated strongly with the number of cells per subset. Summary of the overall study and its limitations: At VDJ recombination sites, patients with type 1 diabetes made fewer insertions and deleted more nucleotides, a pattern implying thymic rearrangement abnormalities. PCR may preferentially amplify shorter templates, but because patient and control samples were amplified and corrected together, any resulting skew would affect both groups equally. The naive, central memory and regulatory TCRB repertoires appeared to resemble one another more closely among patients than among healthy donors. HLA sub-analyses involved small numbers of individuals, so any influence of HLA type on TCRB rearrangement remained unresolved. Because cDNA rather than genomic DNA was sequenced, highly expressing activated cells could have been over-represented, although no difference in activation and CD3 levels was found between groups. In all four CD4+ subsets, TCRB CDR3 length was moderately but significantly shorter in type 1 diabetes patients.

Remarks on this clone: Its antigen is currently not known. No much larger clonotype is one base removed from it; base qualities were not supplied.

The High Capacity cDNA Reverse Transcription Kit was used to reverse transcribe all of the isolated RNA, meaning that expressed TCRB transcripts were what got sequenced. Naive, central memory and regulatory T cell samples underwent deep immunoSEQ sequencing, averaging roughly 3.3 million total reads per sample. Sorted cells were lysed in RLT buffer and RNA was extracted with DNase-treated RNeasy Micro or Mini kits, depending on cell number. Each cell subset was processed separately to prevent cross-contamination, with patient and healthy donor samples processed together. The immunoSEQ multiplex PCR was used to amplify TCRB sequences from cDNA, yielding 87-bp fragments that span the CDR3 region. Sequencing of the amplicons was done on the Illumina HiSeq platform. As for the original processing: Synthetic template baselines were used to correct PCR bias computationally, reads within Hamming distance 2 were collapsed, and singletons that could not be merged were discarded. Reads were aligned against IMGT to assign V, D and J genes, CDR3 length and insertions or deletions at six rearrangement sites. Clonotype counts were normalized to sorted cell number within each subset before computing true diversity and Gini coefficients with the tcR R package. The overlap coefficient, calculated on TCRB nucleotide sequences, was used to measure repertoire sharing. Out-of-frame TCRB sequences from naive cells were analyzed as a proxy for the pre-selection repertoire. As stored in TCRdb, this immuneACCESS dataset retains in-frame rearrangements with V and J assigned. A fraction of the clones does not appear; measured against another copy, unresolved V genes explain less than half of the discrepancy, and the remainder lacks a known reason. Clone size and the V and J calls come from that table; the DNA yielded D and trimming. Within this sample are around 310,000 clones, with roughly 9.6% of them counted one time only. In total, the top ten clones hold about 0.015% of the sample.

The CDR3, cysteine through phenylalanine, is 15 amino acids long. Kept here is only the CDR3 DNA, which spans 45 bases and is read in frame from base 1. The germline V gene specifies MNHEY as CDR1 and SVGAGI as CDR2. From V the trimming removes 0 bases and from J it removes 8 bases, while the gene matches leave 7 bases of the junction unaccounted for. A single peripheral blood draw of around 120 mL on average was collected from each donor into heparinised tubes. Using a panel that included CD45RO, CCR7, CD25, CD127, CD95 and CD27, naive, central memory, regulatory and stem cell-like memory CD4+ T cells were sorted on a BD FACSAria II. Purity was above 95% for every sorted population. Right away, PBMCs were isolated by Lymphoprep density gradient centrifugation and were stained directly, with no culture step. So that batch effects would be minimized, each experiment stained and sorted samples in pairs, pairing one healthy donor with one patient.

Material for sequencing was naive CD4+ T cells from blood. The cell subset or site label for this specimen denotes: true naive CD4+ T cells. Rearrangement joined TRBV6-5 to TRBJ2-1, with 7 bases in between that match TRBD2. The sequence derives from a woman aged 25 to 39 in good health. The sequenced DNA is TGTGCCAGCAGTTACTCGATCGGGGGGTTTGATGAGCAGTTCTTC. This yields the protein CASSYSIGGFDEQFF.